This T cell receptor beta chain was observed in a study of response to subunit inactivated influenza vaccine. Findings of the study overall: The authors suggested that few new T cells are recruited per seasonal influenza vaccination.

TCRdb redid the calling of the RT-PCR reads with MiXCR, one entry per CDR3 protein. The table includes approximately 230,000 distinct CDR3 sequences, roughly an eighth detected once. In the case of this clonotype: Its antigen is currently unknown.

With V trimmed by 1 base and J by 2 bases, 5 bases remained unmatched. The CDR3 totals 15 residues. The germline CDR1 and CDR2 sequences are SGHRS and YFSETQ. This rearrangement joins TRBV5-1 to TRBJ2-5, with 7 nucleotides matching TRBD1. The sample here was non-naive T cells sorted from PBMCs, taken around 15 days before vaccination. This sequence was found in a man between 50 and 59 years old who received an inactivated influenza vaccine. CDR3 DNA sequence: TGCGCCAGCAGCTTGTCCCCGACAGGGCAAGAGACCCAGTACTTC. Its protein is CASSLSPTGQETQYF.